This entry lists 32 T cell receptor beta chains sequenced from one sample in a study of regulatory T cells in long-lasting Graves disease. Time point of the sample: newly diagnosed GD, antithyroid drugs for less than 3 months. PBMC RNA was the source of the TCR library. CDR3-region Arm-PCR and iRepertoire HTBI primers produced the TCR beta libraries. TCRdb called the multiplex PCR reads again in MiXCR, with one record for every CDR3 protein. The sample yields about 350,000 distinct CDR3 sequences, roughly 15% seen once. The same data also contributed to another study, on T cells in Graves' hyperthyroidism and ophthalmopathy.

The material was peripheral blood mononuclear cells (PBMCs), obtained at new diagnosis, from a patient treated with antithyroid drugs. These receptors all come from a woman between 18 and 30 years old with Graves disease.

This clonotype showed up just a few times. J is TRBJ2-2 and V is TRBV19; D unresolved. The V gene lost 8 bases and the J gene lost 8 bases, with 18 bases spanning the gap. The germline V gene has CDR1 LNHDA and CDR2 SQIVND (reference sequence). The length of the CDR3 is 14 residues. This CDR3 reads CASRHTDITGELFF. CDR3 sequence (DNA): TGTGCCAGTCGTCATACGGATATAACTGGGGAGCTGTTTTTT.

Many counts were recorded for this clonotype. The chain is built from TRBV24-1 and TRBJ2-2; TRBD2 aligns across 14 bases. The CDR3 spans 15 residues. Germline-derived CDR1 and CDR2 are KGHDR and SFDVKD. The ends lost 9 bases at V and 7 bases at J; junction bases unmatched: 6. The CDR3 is CATEGLAGDSGELFF. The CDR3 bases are TGTGCCACCGAGGGACTAGCGGGAGATAGCGGGGAGCTGTTTTTT.

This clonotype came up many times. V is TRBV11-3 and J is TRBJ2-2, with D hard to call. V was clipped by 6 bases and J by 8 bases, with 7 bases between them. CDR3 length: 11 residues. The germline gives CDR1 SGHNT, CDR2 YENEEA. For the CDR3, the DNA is TGTGCCAGCAGTAAACGAGGGGAGCTGTTTTTT. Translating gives CASSKRGELFF. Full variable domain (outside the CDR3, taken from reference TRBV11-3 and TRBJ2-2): EAGVVQSPRYKIIEKKQPVAFWCNPISGHNTLYWYLQNLGQGPELLIRYENEEAVDDSQLPKDRFSAERLKGVDSTLKIQPAELGDSAVYLCASSKRGELFFGEGSRLTVL.

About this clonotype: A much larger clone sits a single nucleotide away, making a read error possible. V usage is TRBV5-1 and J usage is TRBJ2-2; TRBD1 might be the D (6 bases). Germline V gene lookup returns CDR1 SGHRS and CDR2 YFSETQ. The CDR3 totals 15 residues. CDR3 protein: CASSWRQANTEELFF. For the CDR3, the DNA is TGCGCCAGCAGCTGGCGACAGGCGAACACCGAGGAGCTGTTTTTT.

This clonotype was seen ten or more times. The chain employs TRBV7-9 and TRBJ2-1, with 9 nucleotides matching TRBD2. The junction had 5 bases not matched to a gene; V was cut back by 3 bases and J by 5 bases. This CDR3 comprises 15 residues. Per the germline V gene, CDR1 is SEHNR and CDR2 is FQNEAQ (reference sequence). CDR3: CASSFVAGEHNEQFF. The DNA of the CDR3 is TGTGCCAGCAGCTTTGTAGCGGGAGAACACAATGAGCAGTTCTTC.

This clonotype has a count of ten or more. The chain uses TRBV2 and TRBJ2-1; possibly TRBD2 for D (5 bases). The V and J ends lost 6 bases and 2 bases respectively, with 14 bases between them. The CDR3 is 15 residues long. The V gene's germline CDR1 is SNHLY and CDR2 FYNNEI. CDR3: CASRGAVSAYNEQFF. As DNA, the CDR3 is TGTGCCAGCAGGGGAGCGGTGTCAGCCTACAATGAGCAGTTCTTC.

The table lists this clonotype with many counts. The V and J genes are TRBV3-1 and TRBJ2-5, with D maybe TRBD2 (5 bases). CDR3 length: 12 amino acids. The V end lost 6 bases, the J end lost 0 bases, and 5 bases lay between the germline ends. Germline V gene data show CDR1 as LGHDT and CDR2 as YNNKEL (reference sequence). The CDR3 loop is CASRDYQETQYF. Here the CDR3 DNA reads TGTGCCAGCAGGGACTACCAAGAGACCCAGTACTTC.

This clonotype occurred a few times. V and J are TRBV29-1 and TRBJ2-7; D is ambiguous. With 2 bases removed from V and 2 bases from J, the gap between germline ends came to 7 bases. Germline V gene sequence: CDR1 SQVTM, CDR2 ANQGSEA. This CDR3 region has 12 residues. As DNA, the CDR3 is TGCAGCGTTGAACGAAGAGCCTACGAGCAGTACTTC. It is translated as CSVERRAYEQYF.

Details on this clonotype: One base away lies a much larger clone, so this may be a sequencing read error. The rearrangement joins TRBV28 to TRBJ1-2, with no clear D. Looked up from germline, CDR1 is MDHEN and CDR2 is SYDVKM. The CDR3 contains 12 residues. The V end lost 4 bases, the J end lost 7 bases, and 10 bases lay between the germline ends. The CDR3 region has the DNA TGTGCCAGCAGTTACAGCCCCTGTGGCTACACCTTC. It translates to CASSYSPCGYTF.

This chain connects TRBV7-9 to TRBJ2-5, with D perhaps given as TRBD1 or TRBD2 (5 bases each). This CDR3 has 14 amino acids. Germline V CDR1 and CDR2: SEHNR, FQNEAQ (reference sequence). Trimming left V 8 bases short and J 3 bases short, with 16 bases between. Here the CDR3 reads CASRKRGPKETQYF. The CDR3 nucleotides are TGTGCCAGCCGGAAAAGGGGACCAAAAGAGACCCAGTACTTC.

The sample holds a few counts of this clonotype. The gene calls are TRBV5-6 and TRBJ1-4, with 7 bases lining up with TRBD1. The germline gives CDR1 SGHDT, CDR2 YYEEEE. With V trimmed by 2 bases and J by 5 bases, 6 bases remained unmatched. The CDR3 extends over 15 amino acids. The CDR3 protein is CASSLATGANEKLFF. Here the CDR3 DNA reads TGTGCCAGCAGCTTAGCTACAGGGGCAAATGAAAAACTGTTTTTT.

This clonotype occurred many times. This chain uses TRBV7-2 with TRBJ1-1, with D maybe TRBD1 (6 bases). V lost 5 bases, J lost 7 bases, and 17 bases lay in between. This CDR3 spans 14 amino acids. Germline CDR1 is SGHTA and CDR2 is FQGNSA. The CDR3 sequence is CASSNMAGTFEAFF. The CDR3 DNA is TGTGCCAGCAGCAATATGGCCGGGACATTTGAAGCTTTCTTT.

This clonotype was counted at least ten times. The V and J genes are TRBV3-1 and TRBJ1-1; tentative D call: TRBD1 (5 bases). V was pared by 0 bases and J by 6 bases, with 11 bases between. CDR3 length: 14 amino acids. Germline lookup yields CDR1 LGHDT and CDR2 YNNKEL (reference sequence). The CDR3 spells CASSQEGELPEAFF. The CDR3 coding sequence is TGTGCCAGCAGCCAAGAGGGGGAATTGCCTGAAGCTTTCTTT. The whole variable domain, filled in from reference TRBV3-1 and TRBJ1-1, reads DTAVSQTPKYLVTQMGNDKSIKCEQNLGHDTMYWYKQDSKKFLKIMFSYNNKELIINETVPNRFSPKSPDKAHLNLHINSLELGDSAVYFCASSQEGELPEAFFGQGTRLTVV.

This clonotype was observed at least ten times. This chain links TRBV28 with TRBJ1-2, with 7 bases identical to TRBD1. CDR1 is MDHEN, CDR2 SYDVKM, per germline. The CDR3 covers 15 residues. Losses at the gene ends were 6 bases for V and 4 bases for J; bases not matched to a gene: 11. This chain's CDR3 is CASRQDRALLYGYTF. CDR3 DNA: TGTGCCAGCAGGCAAGACAGGGCCTTGCTCTATGGCTACACCTTC.

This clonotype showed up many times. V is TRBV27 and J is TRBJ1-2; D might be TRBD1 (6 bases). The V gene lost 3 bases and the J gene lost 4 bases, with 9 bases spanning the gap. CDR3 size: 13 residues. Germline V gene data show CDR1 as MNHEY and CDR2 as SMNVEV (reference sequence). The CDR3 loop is CASSFGQIYGYTF. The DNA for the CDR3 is TGTGCCAGCAGTTTCGGACAGATCTATGGCTACACCTTC.

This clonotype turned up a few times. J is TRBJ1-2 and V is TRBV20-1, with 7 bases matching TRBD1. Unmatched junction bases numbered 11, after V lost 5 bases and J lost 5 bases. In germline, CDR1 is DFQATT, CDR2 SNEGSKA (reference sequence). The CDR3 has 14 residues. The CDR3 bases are TGCAGTGCTCGGAGTGGACAGGCGAAGTATGGCTACACCTTC. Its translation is CSARSGQAKYGYTF.

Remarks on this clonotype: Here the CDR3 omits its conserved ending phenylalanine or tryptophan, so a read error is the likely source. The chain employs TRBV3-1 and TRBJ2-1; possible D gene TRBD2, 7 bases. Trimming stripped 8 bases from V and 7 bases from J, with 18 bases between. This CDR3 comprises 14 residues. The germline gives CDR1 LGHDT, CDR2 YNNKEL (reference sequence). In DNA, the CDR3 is TGTGCCAGCCGCCTAGGGGGGGCCGGGAATGAGCAGTTCTCC. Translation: CASRLGGAGNEQFS.

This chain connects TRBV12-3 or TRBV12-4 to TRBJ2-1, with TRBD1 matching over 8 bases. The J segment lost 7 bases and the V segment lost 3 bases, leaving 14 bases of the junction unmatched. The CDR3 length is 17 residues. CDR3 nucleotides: TGTGCCAGCAGTTTTATCGTAGGGCAGGGGGCCAGGAATGAGCAGTTCTTC. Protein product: CASSFIVGQGARNEQFF.

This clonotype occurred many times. CDR3 protein: CASSYVGTGAEAFF. DNA of the CDR3: TGTGCCAGCAGTTATGTCGGGACAGGGGCTGAAGCTTTCTTT. The rearrangement joins TRBV6-5 to TRBJ1-1, with 10 nucleotides matching TRBD1. V lost 3 bases and J lost 6; bases outside the gene matches: 4. The germline CDR1 and CDR2 sequences are MNHEY and SVGAGI. The CDR3 is made up of 14 amino acids.

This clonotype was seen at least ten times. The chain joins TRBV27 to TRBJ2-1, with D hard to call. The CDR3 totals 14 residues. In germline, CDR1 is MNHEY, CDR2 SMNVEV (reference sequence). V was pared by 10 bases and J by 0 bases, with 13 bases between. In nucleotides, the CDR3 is TGTGCCACCTCGGCTATAAGCTCCTACAATGAGCAGTTCTTC. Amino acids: CATSAISSYNEQFF.

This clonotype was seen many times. CDR3 in DNA: TGTGCCAGCAGTTCGCCGGAGGGCGGGAGGCCCATAAACATTCAGTACTTC. Encoded protein: CASSSPEGGRPINIQYF. The rearrangement joins TRBV28 to TRBJ2-4, with 8 bases matching TRBD2. CDR1 and CDR2 (germline): MDHEN, SYDVKM. J lost 6 bases, V lost 4 bases, and 14 bases had no gene match. The CDR3 covers 17 residues.

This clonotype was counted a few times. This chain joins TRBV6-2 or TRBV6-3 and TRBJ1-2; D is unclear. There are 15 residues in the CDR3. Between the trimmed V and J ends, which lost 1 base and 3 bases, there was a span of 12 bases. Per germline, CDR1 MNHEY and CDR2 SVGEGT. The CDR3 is CASSYLDGRDYGYTF. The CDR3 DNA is TGTGCCAGCAGTTACTTGGACGGTAGGGACTATGGCTACACCTTC.

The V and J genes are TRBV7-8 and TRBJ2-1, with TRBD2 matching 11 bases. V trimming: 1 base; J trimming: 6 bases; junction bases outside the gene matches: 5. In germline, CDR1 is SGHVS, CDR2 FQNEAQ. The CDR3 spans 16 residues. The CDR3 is CASSLGSSGRPNEQFF. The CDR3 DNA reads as TGTGCCAGCAGCTTAGGGTCTAGCGGGAGGCCCAATGAGCAGTTCTTC.

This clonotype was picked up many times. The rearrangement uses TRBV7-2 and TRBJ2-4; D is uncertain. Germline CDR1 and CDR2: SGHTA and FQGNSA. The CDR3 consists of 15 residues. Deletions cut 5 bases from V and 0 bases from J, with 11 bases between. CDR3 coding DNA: TGTGCCAGCAGCCTCTCCCGGACAGCCAAAAACATTCAGTACTTC. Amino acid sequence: CASSLSRTAKNIQYF. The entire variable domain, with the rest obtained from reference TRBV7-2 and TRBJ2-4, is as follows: GAGVSQSPSNKVTEKGKDVELRCDPISGHTALYWYRQSLGQGLEFLIYFQGNSAPDKSGLPSDRFSAERTGGSVSTLTIQRTQQEDSAVYLCASSLSRTAKNIQYFGAGTRLSVL.

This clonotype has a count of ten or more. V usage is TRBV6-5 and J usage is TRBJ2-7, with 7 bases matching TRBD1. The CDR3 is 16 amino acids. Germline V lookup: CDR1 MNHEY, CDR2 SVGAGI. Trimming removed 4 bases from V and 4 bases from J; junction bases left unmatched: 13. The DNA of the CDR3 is TGTGCCAGCAGTTCCCACTCTCGAGGGGGCCGGTACGAGCAGTACTTC. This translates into CASSSHSRGGRYEQYF.

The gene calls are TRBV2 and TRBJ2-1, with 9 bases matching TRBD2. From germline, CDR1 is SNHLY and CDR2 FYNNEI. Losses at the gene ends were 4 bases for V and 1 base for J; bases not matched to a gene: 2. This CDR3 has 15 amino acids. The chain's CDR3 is CASSVRGGSYNEQFF. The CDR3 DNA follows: TGTGCCAGCAGTGTGCGGGGGGGGTCCTACAATGAGCAGTTCTTC.

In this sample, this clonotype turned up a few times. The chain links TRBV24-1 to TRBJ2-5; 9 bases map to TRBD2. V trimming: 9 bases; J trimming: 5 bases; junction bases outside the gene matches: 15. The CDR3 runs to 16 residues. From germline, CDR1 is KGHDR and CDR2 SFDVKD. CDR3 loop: CATAAHSGRFGETQYF. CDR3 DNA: TGTGCCACCGCCGCGCATAGCGGGAGATTTGGGGAGACCCAGTACTTC.

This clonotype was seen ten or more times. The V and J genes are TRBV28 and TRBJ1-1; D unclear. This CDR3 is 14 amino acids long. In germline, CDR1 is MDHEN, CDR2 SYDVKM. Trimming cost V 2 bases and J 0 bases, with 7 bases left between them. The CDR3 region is CASSLTVMNTEAFF. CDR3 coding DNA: TGTGCCAGCAGTTTAACGGTGATGAACACTGAAGCTTTCTTT.

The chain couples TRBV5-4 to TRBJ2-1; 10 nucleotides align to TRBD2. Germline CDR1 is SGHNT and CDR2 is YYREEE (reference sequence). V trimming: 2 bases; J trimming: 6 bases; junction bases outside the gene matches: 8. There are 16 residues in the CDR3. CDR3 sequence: CASSFMSSGRSNEQFF. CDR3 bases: TGTGCCAGCAGCTTTATGTCTAGCGGGAGATCCAATGAGCAGTTCTTC.

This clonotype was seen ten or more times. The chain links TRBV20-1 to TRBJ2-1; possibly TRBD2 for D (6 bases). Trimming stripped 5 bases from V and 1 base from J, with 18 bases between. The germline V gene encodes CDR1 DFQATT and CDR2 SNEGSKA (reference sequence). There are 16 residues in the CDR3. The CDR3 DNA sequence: TGCAGTGCTCGCGCCACGGTGGGAGGTTCCTACAATGAGCAGTTCTTC. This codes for CSARATVGGSYNEQFF.

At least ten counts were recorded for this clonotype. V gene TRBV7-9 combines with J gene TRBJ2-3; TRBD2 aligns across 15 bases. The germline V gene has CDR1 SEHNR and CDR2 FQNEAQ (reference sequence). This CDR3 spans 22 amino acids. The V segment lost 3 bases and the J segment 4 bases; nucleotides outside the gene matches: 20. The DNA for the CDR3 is TGTGCCAGCAGCTTCCCACCCGGGGACAGCCCGGGACTAGCGGGAGGTGCAGATACGCAGTATTTT. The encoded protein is CASSFPPGDSPGLAGGADTQYF.

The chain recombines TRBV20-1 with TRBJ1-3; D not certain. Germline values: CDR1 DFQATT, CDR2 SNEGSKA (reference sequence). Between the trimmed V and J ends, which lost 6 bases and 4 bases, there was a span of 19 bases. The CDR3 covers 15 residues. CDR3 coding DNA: TGCAGTGCACAGACGGGAGCAGGAACCGGAAACACCATATATTTT. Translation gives CSAQTGAGTGNTIYF.